One T cell receptor beta chain is described in this entry. The CDR3 length is 16 residues. J was trimmed by 3 bases and V by 8 bases; bases with no gene match: 16. These data are taken from a study of cytomegalovirus exposure and HLA in healthy donors. Study at large: An analysis done earlier identified 117 million unique TCR beta sequences from approximately 200 million T cells.

In the PCR, 60 Vbeta and 13 Jbeta primers were used. Assay used: immunoSEQ multiplex PCR; TCRdb lists only in-frame clones, some missing. The sample lists about 90,000 clones, about 73% occurring once. The sequence came from a woman aged 40 to 50 in good health and CMV-seropositive. Sequenced: PBMCs. V usage is TRBV23-1 and J usage is TRBJ2-7, with 7 nucleotides matching TRBD2. TRBV23-1 is known as an ORF, though its function is uncertain. The CDR3 spells CASGREGTTICYEQYF. CDR3 coding DNA: TGCGCCAGCGGGCGCGAGGGGACTACAATTTGCTACGAGCAGTACTTC.